These 14 T cell receptor beta chains came from one sample sequenced in a study of graft-versus-host responses after intestinal transplantation. The graft tissue was processed, and this released both intraepithelial and lamina propria lymphocytes. Sequencing was performed with immunoSEQ multiplex PCR; in TCRdb, only in-frame clones are kept and a portion is missing. The repertoire has approximately 17,000 clones, about 80% of them found once; the top ten carry around 3.8%. The sequencing here drew on ileum tissue, taken 584 days after intestinal transplantation. The origin of the receptors is a human patient who received an intestinal transplant, so some T cells may come from the graft donor.

The J gene is TRBJ2-6, the V gene TRBV19; TRBD1 aligns across 10 bases. The CDR3 is made up of 17 amino acids. Germline assignment: CDR1 LNHDA and CDR2 SQIVND (reference sequence). The ends lost 10 bases at V and 2 bases at J; junction bases unmatched: 11. The CDR3 nucleotides read TGTGCCACCCAGACAGGGGGCACTGTGGCTGGGGCCAACGTCCTGACTTTC. Its protein product is CATQTGGTVAGANVLTF.

This clone has a single count. The rearrangement joins TRBV5-4 to TRBJ1-2, with TRBD1 as a possible D gene (6 bases). Germline V gives CDR1 SGHNT, CDR2 YYREEE (reference sequence). Trimming stripped 4 bases from V and 9 bases from J, with 13 bases between. The CDR3 length is 12 residues. The CDR3 spells CASSPTGASYTF. In DNA form, the CDR3 reads TGTGCCAGCAGCCCTACGGGGGCCAGCTACACCTTC.

The V gene is TRBV2, the J gene TRBJ1-1; D not certain. Per the germline V gene, CDR1 is SNHLY and CDR2 is FYNNEI. The V gene lost 5 bases and the J gene lost 1 base, with 11 bases spanning the gap. CDR3 size: 14 residues. The CDR3 bases are TGTGCCAGCAGTCCTCAAACACAGAACACTGAAGCTTTCTTT. As protein: CASSPQTQNTEAFF.

The rearrangement joins TRBV6-5 to TRBJ1-3, with unresolved D. This CDR3 contains 15 residues. Germline V lookup: CDR1 MNHEY, CDR2 SVGAGI. Trimming stripped 7 bases from V and 1 base from J, with 14 bases between. The CDR3 region has the DNA TGTGCCAGCACTCAGCGGGCGGAATCTGGAAACACCATATATTTT. This translates into CASTQRAESGNTIYF.

CDR3 sequence: CASSGQPGGETQYF. The CDR3 bases are TGTGCCAGCAGTGGACAGCCCGGGGGAGAGACCCAGTACTTC. V usage is TRBV6-1 and J usage is TRBJ2-5; a weak D match, TRBD2 (6 bases). V dropped 4 bases and J dropped 4 bases, with 13 bases sitting between them. Germline lookup yields CDR1 MNHNS and CDR2 SASEGT. The CDR3 loop spans 14 amino acids.

This chain uses TRBV6-5 with TRBJ2-2, with D possibly TRBD2 on 5 matching bases. V was pared by 6 bases and J by 3 bases, with 11 bases between. CDR1 is MNHEY, CDR2 SVGAGI, per germline. The CDR3 contains 14 residues. The CDR3 region is CASSYEGYTGELFF. The CDR3 DNA sequence: TGTGCCAGCAGCTACGAGGGTTACACCGGGGAGCTGTTTTTT.

This sequence joins TRBV4-3 and TRBJ2-7; 8 nucleotides match TRBD1. This CDR3 contains 16 residues. After removal of 2 bases from V and 3 bases from J, the junction contained 9 bases not matched to a gene. From germline, CDR1 is LGHNA and CDR2 YSLEER. The CDR3 protein is CASSQNNQGAVYEQYF. The CDR3 coding sequence is TGCGCCAGCAGCCAAAACAACCAGGGGGCAGTCTACGAGCAGTACTTC.

The chain has TRBV28 and TRBJ2-7, with D hard to call. CDR1 MDHEN and CDR2 SYDVKM come from the germline V gene. V was clipped by 6 bases and J by 5 bases, with 2 bases between them. The CDR3 is 9 amino acids. CDR3 nucleotides: TGTGCCAGCAGGAACGAGCAGTACTTC. Protein product: CASRNEQYF. The variable domain in full, with the rest retrieved from reference TRBV28 and TRBJ2-7, is DVKVTQSSRYLVKRTGEKVFLECVQDMDHENMFWYRQDPGLGLRLIYFSYDVKMKEKGDIPEGYSVSREKKERFSLILESASTNQTSMYLCASRNEQYFGPGTRLTVT.

This clone has just one count. This sequence joins TRBV18 and TRBJ1-2, with D possibly TRBD1 on 5 matching bases. Germline-derived CDR1 and CDR2 are KGHSH and LQKENI. The CDR3 is 13 amino acids. V lost 1 base and J 8 bases, leaving 11 bases between the germline ends. CDR3: CASSPRRGEGYTF. The CDR3 DNA reads TGTGCCAGCTCACCACGCCGAGGGGAAGGCTACACCTTC.

This clone was counted a single time. The rearrangement joins TRBV4-3 to TRBJ1-1, with unresolved D. V was pared by 1 base and J by 0 bases, with 6 bases between. The CDR3 spans 14 residues. Per the germline V gene, CDR1 is LGHNA and CDR2 is YSLEER. The CDR3 DNA sequence: TGCGCCAGCAGCCAAGGGTCGATGAACACTGAAGCTTTCTTT. This encodes CASSQGSMNTEAFF.

This chain connects TRBV27 to TRBJ1-5; 8 bases fit TRBD1. The CDR3 consists of 13 residues. Per the germline V gene, CDR1 is MNHEY and CDR2 is SMNVEV (reference sequence). The V gene end was trimmed by 10 bases and the J gene end by 6 bases; junction bases not matched to a gene: 8. CDR3 in amino acids: CATRQGTSQPQHF. The CDR3, as DNA: TGTGCCACTAGACAGGGGACCAGTCAGCCCCAGCATTTT.

This chain connects TRBV18 to TRBJ2-1; no firm D call. Germline V lookup: CDR1 KGHSH, CDR2 LQKENI. The CDR3 extends over 17 amino acids. Trimming removed 0 bases at V and 1 base at J, with 13 bases between. This CDR3 is CASSPPIKTLSYNEQFF. In nucleotides, the CDR3 is TGTGCCAGCTCACCACCGATTAAGACATTATCCTACAATGAGCAGTTCTTC.

The chain carries TRBV5-1 and TRBJ2-5; tentative D call: TRBD1 (6 bases). The CDR3 is 15 residues long. V was shortened by 3 bases and J by 3 bases, with 15 bases between the two germline ends. Germline CDR1 reads SGHRS; CDR2 reads YFSETQ. In nucleotides, the CDR3 is TGCGCCAGCAGCTACGGGACAATAAGAGAAGAGACCCAGTACTTC. Translating it yields CASSYGTIREETQYF.

The V gene is TRBV30, the J gene TRBJ1-2; no reliable D call. The V and J ends lost 8 bases and 5 bases respectively, with 15 bases between them. This CDR3 spans 12 amino acids. Looked up from germline, CDR1 is GTSNPN and CDR2 is SVGIG (reference sequence). CDR3: CARSGYKYGYTF. CDR3 in DNA: TGTGCCAGGTCAGGATATAAATATGGCTACACCTTC.